This T cell receptor (beta chain) comes out of a study of CD8 T cells in Susac syndrome. From germline, CDR1 is SEHNR and CDR2 FQNEAQ (reference sequence). The CDR3 runs to 16 residues. Deletions cut 4 bases from V and 2 bases from J, with 16 bases between. The authors reverse transcribed 0.5 to 1 ug RNA with random hexamers. TCRdb passed the immunoSEQ multiplex PCR reads through MiXCR, listing each CDR3 protein once. The table records about 240,000 distinct CDR3 sequences, about 96% of them present only once. The sample comprised CD4+ T cells from PBMCs. The chain carries TRBV7-9 and TRBJ2-3; D might be TRBD1 or TRBD2, each matching 5 bases. This TCR was recovered from a human donor with Susac syndrome. The CDR3 nucleotides read TGTGCCAGCAGCTCTCTTGAGGGGAGTCTCACAGATACGCAGTATTTT. It translates to CASSSLEGSLTDTQYF.